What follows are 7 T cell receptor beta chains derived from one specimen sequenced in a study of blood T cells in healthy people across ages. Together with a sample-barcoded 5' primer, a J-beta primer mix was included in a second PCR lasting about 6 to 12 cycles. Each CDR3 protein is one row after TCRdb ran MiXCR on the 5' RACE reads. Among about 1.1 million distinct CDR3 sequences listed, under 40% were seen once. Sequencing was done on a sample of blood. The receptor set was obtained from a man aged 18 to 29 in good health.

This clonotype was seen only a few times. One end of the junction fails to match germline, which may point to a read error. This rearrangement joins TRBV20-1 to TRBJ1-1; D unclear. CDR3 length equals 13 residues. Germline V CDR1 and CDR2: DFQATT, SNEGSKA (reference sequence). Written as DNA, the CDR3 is TGCAGTCCTAGGTCCGGGAAGAACACTGAAGCTTTCTTT. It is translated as CSPRSGKNTEAFF.

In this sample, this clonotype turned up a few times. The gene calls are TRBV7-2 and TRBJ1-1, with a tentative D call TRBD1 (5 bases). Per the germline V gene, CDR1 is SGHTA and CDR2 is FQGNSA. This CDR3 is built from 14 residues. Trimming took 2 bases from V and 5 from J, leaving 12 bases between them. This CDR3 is CASSLWGSGTEAFF. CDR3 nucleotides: TGTGCCAGCAGCTTATGGGGGTCGGGGACTGAAGCTTTCTTT.

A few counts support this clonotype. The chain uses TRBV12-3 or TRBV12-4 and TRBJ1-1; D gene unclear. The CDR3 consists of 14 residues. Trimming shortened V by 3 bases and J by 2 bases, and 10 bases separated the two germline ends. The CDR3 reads CASSFEGYNTEAFF. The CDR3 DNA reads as TGTGCCAGCAGTTTTGAGGGATACAACACTGAAGCTTTCTTT.

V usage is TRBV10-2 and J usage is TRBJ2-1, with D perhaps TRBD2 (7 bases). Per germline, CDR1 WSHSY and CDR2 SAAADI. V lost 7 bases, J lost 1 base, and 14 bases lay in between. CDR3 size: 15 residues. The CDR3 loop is CASNRGAISYNEQFF. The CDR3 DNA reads TGCGCCAGCAACCGGGGGGCTATATCCTACAATGAGCAGTTCTTC.

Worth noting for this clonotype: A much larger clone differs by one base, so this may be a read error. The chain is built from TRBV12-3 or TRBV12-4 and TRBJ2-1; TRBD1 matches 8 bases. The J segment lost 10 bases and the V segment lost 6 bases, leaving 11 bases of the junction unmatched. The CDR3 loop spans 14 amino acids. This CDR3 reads CASSLTGEVYEQFF. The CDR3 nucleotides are TGTGCCAGCAGCCTGACAGGGGAGGTCTACGAGCAGTTCTTC.

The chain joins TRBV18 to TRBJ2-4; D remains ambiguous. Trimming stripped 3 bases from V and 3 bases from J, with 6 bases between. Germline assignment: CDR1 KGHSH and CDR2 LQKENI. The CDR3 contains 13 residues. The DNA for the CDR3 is TGTGCCAGCTCACCGACGGACAAAAACATTCAGTACTTC. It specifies CASSPTDKNIQYF.

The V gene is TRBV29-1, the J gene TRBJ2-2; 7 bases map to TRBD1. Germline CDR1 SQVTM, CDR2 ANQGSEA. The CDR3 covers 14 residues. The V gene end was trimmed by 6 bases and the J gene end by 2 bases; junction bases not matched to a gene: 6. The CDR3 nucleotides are TGCAGCGTACAGGGACAGTCCAACACCGGGGAGCTGTTTTTT. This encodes CSVQGQSNTGELFF.